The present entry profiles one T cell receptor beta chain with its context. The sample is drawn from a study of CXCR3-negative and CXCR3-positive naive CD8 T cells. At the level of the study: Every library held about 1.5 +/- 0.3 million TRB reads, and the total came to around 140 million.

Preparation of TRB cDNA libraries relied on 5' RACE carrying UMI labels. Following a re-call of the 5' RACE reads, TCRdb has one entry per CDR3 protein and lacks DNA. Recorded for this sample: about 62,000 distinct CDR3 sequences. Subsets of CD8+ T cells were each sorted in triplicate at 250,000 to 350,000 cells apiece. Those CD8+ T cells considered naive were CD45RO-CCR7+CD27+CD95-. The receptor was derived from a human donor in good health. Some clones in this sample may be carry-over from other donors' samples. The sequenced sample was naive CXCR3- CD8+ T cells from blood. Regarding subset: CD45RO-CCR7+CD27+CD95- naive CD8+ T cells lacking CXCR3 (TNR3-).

The chain's CDR3 is CAWMLLAGGSYEQYF. The chain has TRBV30 and TRBJ2-7; the TCRdb D gene call, TRBD2, has no DNA to confirm it. Germline V lookup: CDR1 GTSNPN, CDR2 SVGIG (reference sequence). The CDR3 length is 15 residues.